These T cell receptor beta chains were read from a single sample in a study of T cells in Graves' hyperthyroidism and ophthalmopathy. TCRdb used MiXCR to reprocess the multiplex PCR reads, holding one entry per CDR3 protein. The sample yields hundreds of thousands of distinct CDR3 sequences, roughly 19% seen once. Sequencing was done on a sample of blood. The receptors stem from a man between 45 and 60 years old with Graves' ophthalmopathy. Each CDR3 is given with its conserved first and last residue. D genes are given only for firm matches. Clone size is stated in some rows and not others, as once, few, many or a class when expanded.

TRBD1	TRBV10-3	many	TRBJ1-1	TGTGCCATCAGTGAGTCAGACAGGGGGAAGGTTGAAGCTTTCTTT	CAISESDRGKVEAFF
.	TRBV2	many	TRBJ1-5	TGTGCCAGCAGTGCCGACTCTGGGTCCCAGCATTTT	CASSADSGSQHF
.	TRBV5-1	.	TRBJ2-1	TGCGCCAGCAGCTCCGAGGGCCTTCATGAGCAGTTCTTC	CASSSEGLHEQFF
.	TRBV4-1	.	TRBJ2-1	TGTGCCAGCAGCCAGGAGGACACGGACCCTTACAATGAGCAGTTCTTC	CASSQEDTDPYNEQFF
.	TRBV6-1	.	TRBJ1-1	TGTGCCAGCCTAGACCGGGGGGCTGAAGCTTTCTTT	CASLDRGAEAFF
.	TRBV2	many	TRBJ2-5	TGTGCCAGCAGCCAAGGTTGGGGTCAGGGGAAGGAAGAGACCCAGTACTTC	CASSQGWGQGKEETQYF
.	TRBV30	.	TRBJ2-7	TGTGCCCTAAAACAGGGAACTTACGAGCAGTACTTC	CALKQGTYEQYF
.	TRBV2	once	TRBJ2-2	TGTGCCAGCAGTACCCACAGGTTGCTGAACACCGGGGAGCTGTTTTTT	CASSTHRLLNTGELFF
TRBD2	TRBV11-3	.	TRBJ2-4	TGTGCCAGCAGCTTAGCCCTGACTAGCCGTAGAACCCCTCAAAAAGGAAACATTCAGTACTTC	CASSLALTSRRTPQKGNIQYF
.	TRBV6-5	once	TRBJ1-5	TGTGCCAGCAGTTACGGGGGGGCGTCCGGTCAGCCCCAGCATTTT	CASSYGGASGQPQHF
.	TRBV20-1	many	TRBJ1-1	TGCAGTGCTAGTGGGGCCCTGAACACTGAAGCTTTCTTT	CSASGALNTEAFF
.	TRBV4-2	.	TRBJ2-7	TGTGCCAGCAGCCAAGTCCCAGGCAGCTCCTACGAGCAGTACTTC	CASSQVPGSSYEQYF
.	TRBV12-3/TRBV12-4	.	TRBJ1-6	TGTGCCAGCAGGATCGGGACGATCAATTCACCCCTCCACTTT	CASRIGTINSPLHF
.	TRBV11-2	.	TRBJ2-3	TGTGCCAGCAGCTTTTTGAAACGAGATACGCAGTATTTT	CASSFLKRDTQYF
TRBD2	TRBV30	.	TRBJ2-7	TGTGCCTGGGAACTTCTAGCGGGAGTATCCTACGAGCAGTACTTC	CAWELLAGVSYEQYF
.	TRBV10-3	.	TRBJ2-7	TGTGCCATCAGCCCGAACAGATACGAGCAGTACTTC	CAISPNRYEQYF
.	TRBV6-1	.	TRBJ2-5	TGTGCCAGCAGCAAAGAGTTTGGGGTCGGGGACCAGTACTTC	CASSKEFGVGDQYF
.	TRBV11-2	many	TRBJ2-7	TGTGCCAGCAGCTTAGTCATCTACGAGCAGTACTTC	CASSLVIYEQYF
TRBD2	TRBV12-3/TRBV12-4	.	TRBJ2-3	TGTGCCAGCAGCCGTGGACTAGCGGGACTTAACCAATACACAGATACGCAGTATTTT	CASSRGLAGLNQYTDTQYF
TRBD1	TRBV5-8	.	TRBJ1-5	TGTGCCAGCAGCTCCTCGGGACAGAGCAATCAGCCCCAGCATTTT	CASSSSGQSNQPQHF
.	TRBV25-1	.	TRBJ2-3	TGTGCCAGCAGTGACTGGGTGGGAAACACAGATACGCAGTATTTT	CASSDWVGNTDTQYF
.	TRBV5-8	many	TRBJ2-1	TGTGCCAGCAGCTTCCAGCTCCGGGACAATGAGCAGTTCTTC	CASSFQLRDNEQFF
.	TRBV20-1	many	TRBJ2-7	TGCAGTGCCCCAAGGGTTAGCTCCTACGAGCAGTACTTC	CSAPRVSSYEQYF
.	TRBV6-5	few	TRBJ1-3	TGTGCCAGCAGTTACAAAACAGGGTGGGACGGAAACACCATATATTTT	CASSYKTGWDGNTIYF
.	TRBV7-9	few	TRBJ2-5	TGTGCCAGCAGCTTAGATAGCGGACTGGAGTACTTC	CASSLDSGLEYF
.	TRBV24-1	few	TRBJ1-5	TGTGCCACCAGTGATGGGGCCCTCGGCAGCAATCAGCCCCAGCATTTT	CATSDGALGSNQPQHF
TRBD2	TRBV5-1	few	TRBJ2-3	TGCGCCAGCAGCTTGGCCGGGACTAGGAATGGGGCAGATACGCAGTATTTT	CASSLAGTRNGADTQYF
TRBD1	TRBV20-1	.	TRBJ2-7	TGCAGTGCTAAAGGTGGGACAGGGGGCACCGCGCAGTACTTC	CSAKGGTGGTAQYF
TRBD2	TRBV20-1	few	TRBJ2-2	TGCAGTGCAACCGATAAACTAGCGGGAGTATCCGGGGAGCTGTTTTTT	CSATDKLAGVSGELFF
TRBD1	TRBV7-3	.	TRBJ1-1	TGTGCCAGCAGCTTATTTCAGGGGGACACTGAAGCTTTCTTT	CASSLFQGDTEAFF
TRBD2	TRBV5-1	.	TRBJ2-3	TGCGCCAGCAGCTTGAGGACTAGCGGGCCGCGCACAGATACGCAGTATTTT	CASSLRTSGPRTDTQYF
TRBD1	TRBV28	many	TRBJ1-5	TGTGCCAGCACCCTGACAGGGGACAATCAGCCCCAGCATTTT	CASTLTGDNQPQHF
.	TRBV20-1	.	TRBJ1-2	TGCAGTGCTAGTAAGGGTCTAGCTAACTATGGCTACACCTTC	CSASKGLANYGYTF
TRBD1	TRBV5-1	.	TRBJ1-1	TGCGCCAGCAGCTTGGGCTCCGGGACAGGGGCTCTCAACACTGAAGCTTTCTTT	CASSLGSGTGALNTEAFF
.	TRBV28	.	TRBJ1-5	TGTGCCAGCAGTTTACCATTGTCGAATCAGCCCCAGCATTTT	CASSLPLSNQPQHF
.	TRBV24-1	.	TRBJ2-5	TGTGCCACCAGTGATTTGCGGAGTCACCAAGAGACCCAGTACTTC	CATSDLRSHQETQYF
TRBD2	TRBV7-8	many	TRBJ2-7	TGTGCCAGCAGCTTAGATGCTAGCGGGAGTTCCTACGAGCAGTACTTC	CASSLDASGSSYEQYF
.	TRBV11-2	many	TRBJ2-2	TGTGCCAGCAGCTTAGATCGGGGCCGATTACCGGGGGAGCTGTTTTTT	CASSLDRGRLPGELFF
TRBD1	TRBV28	.	TRBJ1-1	TGTGCCAGCAGTCGGCAGACAGGGCACACTGAAGCTTTCTTT	CASSRQTGHTEAFF
.	TRBV10-3	many	TRBJ1-1	TGTGCCATCGGACAGTGGGGGAACACTGAAGCTTTCTTT	CAIGQWGNTEAFF
.	TRBV20-1	many	TRBJ2-3	TGCAGTGCTAGCGTCGACAGCCACACAGATACGCAGTATTTT	CSASVDSHTDTQYF
.	TRBV20-1	.	TRBJ1-6	TGCAGTGGACCGCTCGGGGGGAATTCACCCCTCCACTTT	CSGPLGGNSPLHF
.	TRBV29-1	few	TRBJ2-7	TGCAGCGTTGTGGGTACAGGCCTTACCTACGAGCAGTACTTC	CSVVGTGLTYEQYF
TRBD2	TRBV5-1	.	TRBJ2-1	TGCGCCAGCAGCTTGGTGTCTAGCGGGAAGACGAGAAATGAGCAGTTCTTC	CASSLVSSGKTRNEQFF